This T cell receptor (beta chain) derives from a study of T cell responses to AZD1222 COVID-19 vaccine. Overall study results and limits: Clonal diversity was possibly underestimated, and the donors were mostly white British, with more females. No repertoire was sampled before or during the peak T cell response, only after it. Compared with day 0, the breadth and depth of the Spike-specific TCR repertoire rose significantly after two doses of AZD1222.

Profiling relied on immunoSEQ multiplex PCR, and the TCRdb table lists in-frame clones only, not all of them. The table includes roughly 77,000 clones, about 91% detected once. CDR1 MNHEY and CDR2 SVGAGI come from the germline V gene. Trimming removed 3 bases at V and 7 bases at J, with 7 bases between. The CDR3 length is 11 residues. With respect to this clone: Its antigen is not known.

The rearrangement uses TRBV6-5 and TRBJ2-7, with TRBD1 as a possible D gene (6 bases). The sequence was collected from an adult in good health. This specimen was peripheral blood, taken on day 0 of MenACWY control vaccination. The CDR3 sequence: CASSYGTEQYF. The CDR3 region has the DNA TGTGCCAGCAGTTATGGGACAGAGCAGTACTTC.